This T cell receptor beta chain was retrieved from a study of OX40 agonist ivuxolimab in advanced cancers. Generated by immunoSEQ multiplex PCR, the TCRdb table keeps only in-frame clones and is missing some. The repertoire holds 48,000 or so clones, with approximately 86% as singletons. The germline V and J ends were trimmed by 3 bases and 0 bases, with 12 bases remaining between them. Germline CDR1 is KGHSH and CDR2 is LQKENI. The CDR3 has 16 residues. This clone was recorded only once. What it recognizes is unknown. Autoimmune disease history or systemic immunosuppression barred patients. Patients had blood sampled at baseline and again on cycle 4 day 1 and cycle 7 day 1. Study-wide results and limits: There were, on average, more expanded clones in CD8+ T cells than in CD4+.

This chain joins TRBV18 and TRBJ1-3, with D possibly matching TRBD1 (6 bases). The sample consisted of CD4+ or CD8+ T cells sorted from blood, taken in a trial of the OX40 agonist ivuxolimab. The origin of this receptor is an adult with an advanced solid tumor such as melanoma, head and neck, liver or kidney cancer. As DNA, the CDR3 is TGTGCCAGCTCACCGGGGGGGCCGTCCTCTGGAAACACCATATATTTT. It yields the protein CASSPGGPSSGNTIYF. The full variable domain, with the rest looked up from reference TRBV18 and TRBJ1-3, is NAGVMQNPRHLVRRRGQEARLRCSPMKGHSHVYWYRQLPEEGLKFMVYLQKENIIDESGMPKERFSAEFPKEGPSILRIQQVVRGDSAAYFCASSPGGPSSGNTIYFGEGSWLTVV.